These 32 T cell receptor beta chains were all obtained from the same sample, sequenced in a study of T cells in Graves' hyperthyroidism and ophthalmopathy. Researchers took RNA transcripts and amplified the TCR beta CDR3 regions from them. In the first-round RT-PCR of the TCR CDR3, the HTBI primer set was used. TCRdb re-analysed the multiplex PCR reads in MiXCR, keeping a single row per CDR3 protein. The table includes 600,000 or so distinct CDR3 sequences, 16% detected once. Material: blood. These receptors came from a woman aged 25 to 39 with Graves' hyperthyroidism.

This clonotype was picked up many times. This chain connects TRBV4-3 to TRBJ2-3; D gene unclear. Trimming shortened V by 2 bases and J by 2 bases, and 11 bases separated the two germline ends. This CDR3 has 15 amino acids. Germline CDR1 is LGHNA and CDR2 is YSLEER. The CDR3 sequence is CASSQLTQNTDTQYF. The CDR3, as DNA: TGCGCCAGCAGCCAATTAACACAAAACACAGATACGCAGTATTTT.

This clonotype was counted at least ten times. The V call is TRBV7-3, the J call TRBJ2-5; the match to TRBD1 covers 8 bases. Unmatched junction bases numbered 8, after V lost 6 bases and J lost 5 bases. Germline CDR1 is SGHTA and CDR2 is FQGTGA. This CDR3 comprises 14 residues. In DNA, the CDR3 is TGTGCCAGCAGTGTAGGACAGGGAAGTGAGACCCAGTACTTC. It encodes CASSVGQGSETQYF.

The V and J genes are TRBV30 and TRBJ2-2; D possibly corresponds to TRBD2 (6 bases). CDR1 is GTSNPN, CDR2 SVGIG, per germline (reference sequence). V was clipped by 0 bases and J by 6 bases, with 11 bases between them. The CDR3 extends over 14 amino acids. DNA for the CDR3: TGTGCCTGGAGTGTCCCGGAGGGCCCCGGGGAGCTGTTTTTT. As protein: CAWSVPEGPGELFF.

The chain joins TRBV5-6 to TRBJ2-5; 11 positions match TRBD2. Germline V CDR1 and CDR2: SGHDT, YYEEEE. This CDR3 has 16 amino acids. Losses at the gene ends were 4 bases for V and 3 bases for J; bases not matched to a gene: 8. CDR3 protein: CASSPITSGGKETQYF. The DNA of the CDR3 is TGTGCCAGCAGCCCAATTACTAGCGGGGGTAAAGAGACCCAGTACTTC.

This clonotype has a count of ten or more. The V gene is TRBV20-1, the J gene TRBJ2-7, with D tentatively TRBD1 (6 bases). Germline loops: CDR1 DFQATT, CDR2 SNEGSKA (reference sequence). CDR3 length: 15 amino acids. The V and J ends lost 0 bases and 1 base respectively, with 13 bases between them. CDR3 coding DNA: TGCAGTGCTAGAGAGACCCAGGGGCTGTCCTACGAGCAGTACTTC. This translates into CSARETQGLSYEQYF.

This clonotype was seen a handful of times. The chain employs TRBV14 and TRBJ1-1; D unresolved. V lost 4 bases and J lost 6, with 21 bases in between. From germline, CDR1 is SGHDN and CDR2 FVKESK. The CDR3 spans 16 residues. The CDR3 loop reads CASSPARNGELAEAFF. The CDR3 bases are TGTGCCAGCAGCCCAGCACGAAACGGAGAATTGGCTGAAGCTTTCTTT.

This chain joins TRBV6-5 and TRBJ2-2; 10 positions agree with TRBD2. With V trimmed by 0 bases and J by 9 bases, 1 base remained unmatched. This CDR3 has 14 residues. Germline V gene sequence: CDR1 MNHEY, CDR2 SVGAGI. The CDR3 DNA is TGTGCCAGCAGTTACTCGACTAGCGGGCGGGAGCTGTTTTTT. It encodes CASSYSTSGRELFF.

This clonotype was seen only a few times. This chain's CDR3 is CSAIGGTGLYNEQFF. The CDR3, as DNA: TGCAGTGCAATAGGTGGGACAGGGCTCTACAATGAGCAGTTCTTC. This rearrangement joins TRBV20-1 to TRBJ2-1; 9 bases line up with TRBD1. The germline V gene has CDR1 DFQATT and CDR2 SNEGSKA (reference sequence). The CDR3 has 15 residues. Trimming at V came to 6 bases and at J to 3 bases, leaving 9 bases not matched to a gene.

This clonotype was observed a handful of times. The germline gene is not matched at one end of the junction; a read error may be the cause. The chain uses TRBV9 and TRBJ2-1, with D perhaps TRBD1 or TRBD2 (7 bases each). This CDR3 has 16 amino acids. In germline, CDR1 is SGDLS, CDR2 YYNGEE. CDR3 sequence (DNA): TGTGCCAGCAGCGGAGGCAGGGAGGGGGCCTACAATGAGCAGTCCTTC. Its protein product is CASSGGREGAYNEQSF.

J is TRBJ2-6 and V is TRBV7-3; 11 positions match TRBD2. The CDR3 consists of 19 residues. V was clipped by 5 bases and J by 0 bases; unmatched bases: 9. Per the germline V gene, CDR1 is SGHTA and CDR2 is FQGTGA. CDR3 amino acids: CASSTKLAGVYSGANVLTF. The CDR3 DNA reads TGTGCCAGCAGCACCAAACTAGCGGGAGTTTACTCTGGGGCCAACGTCCTGACTTTC.

This clonotype was seen a handful of times. This chain connects TRBV9 to TRBJ2-7; D may be TRBD1 or TRBD2 (5 bases each). The CDR3 spans 14 residues. Germline-derived CDR1 and CDR2 are SGDLS and YYNGEE. The germline V and J ends were trimmed by 2 bases and 6 bases, with 15 bases remaining between them. CDR3 loop: CASSVWDQRTEQYF. In nucleotides, the CDR3 is TGTGCCAGCAGCGTGTGGGACCAGAGAACCGAGCAGTACTTC.

This clonotype was detected once. The chain couples TRBV7-8 to TRBJ2-5; D gene unclear. The CDR3 spans 15 residues. V lost 5 bases, J lost 2 bases, and 15 bases lay in between. The germline V gene encodes CDR1 SGHVS and CDR2 FQNEAQ. CDR3 residues: CASSERPNEQETQYF. CDR3 in DNA: TGTGCCAGCAGCGAAAGACCGAATGAACAAGAGACCCAGTACTTC.

This clonotype has just a few counts. The CDR3 does not end in the conserved phenylalanine or tryptophan, so this is likely a read error. The rearrangement links TRBV3-1 to TRBJ1-6; 7 bases are shared with TRBD1. The V gene end was trimmed by 2 bases and the J gene end by 5 bases; junction bases not matched to a gene: 6. This CDR3 has 16 residues. CDR1 is LGHDT, CDR2 YNNKEL, per germline (reference sequence). CDR3 loop: CASSQNPGQNNSPLHL. CDR3 DNA: TGTGCCAGCAGCCAAAACCCGGGACAGAATAATTCACCCCTCCACCTT.

Many counts were recorded for this clonotype. CDR3 DNA sequence: TGTGCCAGCAGCTTAGCCCCGGGCCGGATAAAAGAGACCCAGTACTTC. Translation: CASSLAPGRIKETQYF. The rearrangement uses TRBV7-9 and TRBJ2-5; D not resolved. V was trimmed by 0 bases and J by 3 bases, leaving 14 bases between them. Germline CDR1 is SEHNR and CDR2 is FQNEAQ (reference sequence). CDR3 length: 16 residues.

This clonotype was detected ten times or more. The genes are TRBV2 and TRBJ2-3; possibly TRBD1 for D (6 bases). Germline CDR1 is SNHLY and CDR2 is FYNNEI. The CDR3 runs 12 residues. The V end was cut by 6 bases, the J end by 4 bases, with 8 bases between. The CDR3 bases are TGTGCCAGCAGCCAGGGGTCAGATACGCAGTATTTT. Its protein product is CASSQGSDTQYF.

Points on this clonotype: A read error is possible here, since a much larger clone lies one base away. J is TRBJ2-3 and V is TRBV29-1; a weak D match, TRBD2 (5 bases). Trimming removed 5 bases at V and 4 bases at J, with 13 bases between. CDR1 is SQVTM, CDR2 ANQGSEA, per germline. This CDR3 is 13 amino acids long. The chain's CDR3 is CSVTGDSADTQYF. CDR3 bases: TGCAGCGTTACCGGGGATAGCGCAGATACGCAGTATTTT.

In this sample, this clonotype turned up a few times. The V call is TRBV10-1, the J call TRBJ2-7; D ambiguous. Germline V gene data show CDR1 as WNHNN and CDR2 as SYGVQD (reference sequence). CDR3 size: 14 residues. V was clipped by 2 bases and J by 0 bases, with 8 bases between them. In DNA, the CDR3 is TGCGCCAGCAGTGAGGGCAGCCCCTCCTACGAGCAGTACTTC. Translation: CASSEGSPSYEQYF.

Turning to this clonotype: A much larger clone differs by one base, so this may be a read error. The rearrangement joins TRBV28 to TRBJ2-1; D unclear. The DNA end favors TRBJ2-7, so the J call may be wrong. Germline assignment: CDR1 MDHEN and CDR2 SYDVKM. The CDR3 spans 14 residues. CDR3 DNA: TGTGCCAGCAGTTTGAGGATTTCCTACAATGAGCAGTACTTC. Translating it yields CASSLRISYNEQYF.

The table lists this clonotype with many counts. The gene calls are TRBV12-3 or TRBV12-4 and TRBJ2-6; TRBD2 might be the D (5 bases). The CDR3 sequence is 17 residues long. The ends were cut back, 4 bases at V and 2 bases at J, with 15 bases in the middle. Written as DNA, the CDR3 is TGTGCCAGCAGTTGGGGAGTTCCTATCGCTGGGGCCAACGTCCTGACTTTC. Protein sequence: CASSWGVPIAGANVLTF.

This clonotype has at least ten counts. DNA for the CDR3: TGCAGCGTCCCCCGAGGGGCGGGAGATCTGAGCTCCTACGAGCAGTACTTC. This gives the protein CSVPRGAGDLSSYEQYF. The chain links TRBV29-1 to TRBJ2-7; 7 nucleotides line up with TRBD2. With 6 bases clipped from V and 0 bases from J, the junction kept 17 bases outside the gene matches. The CDR3 totals 17 residues. In germline, CDR1 is SQVTM, CDR2 ANQGSEA.

The table lists this clonotype with many counts. The chain links TRBV6-1 to TRBJ1-4; the D is unclear. V shed 7 bases and J shed 8 bases, with 14 bases lying between them. The CDR3 has 13 residues. Germline lookup yields CDR1 MNHNS and CDR2 SASEGT. This CDR3 reads CASKRSLNEKLFF. The DNA of the CDR3 is TGTGCCAGCAAGAGGAGTCTCAACGAAAAACTGTTTTTT.

J is TRBJ2-5 and V is TRBV7-9, with a possible D match to TRBD2 (5 bases). The germline CDR1 and CDR2 sequences are SEHNR and FQNEAQ (reference sequence). This CDR3 contains 15 residues. V was trimmed by 5 bases and J by 5 bases, leaving 18 bases between them. CDR3 residues: CASSPSGLRGETQYF. CDR3 coding DNA: TGTGCCAGCAGCCCCTCCGGGCTACGCGGGGAGACCCAGTACTTC.

This clonotype occurred many times. The rearrangement links TRBV28 to TRBJ1-5, with D unresolved. This CDR3 is built from 12 residues. Germline V lookup: CDR1 MDHEN, CDR2 SYDVKM. V was shortened by 5 bases and J by 7 bases, with 9 bases between the two germline ends. In DNA, the CDR3 is TGTGCCAGCAGTCTGATACGACAGCCCCAGCATTTT. Protein sequence: CASSLIRQPQHF.

The genes are TRBV10-3 and TRBJ2-7, with a tentative D call TRBD2 (6 bases). Germline V CDR1 and CDR2: ENHRY, SYGVKD. This CDR3 has 14 amino acids. Trimming left V 10 bases short and J 3 bases short, with 19 bases between. CDR3 protein: CANKKEAGGYEQYF. The DNA for the CDR3 is TGTGCCAACAAGAAAGAAGCCGGGGGCTACGAGCAGTACTTC.

The chain joins TRBV5-1 to TRBJ2-3; TRBD2 is a possible D gene (6 bases). The CDR3 is 14 residues long. V gave up 3 bases and J gave up 1 base, with 9 bases separating them. Germline CDR1 is SGHRS and CDR2 is YFSETQ. CDR3 in DNA: TGCGCCAGCAGCTCCGGGAGTGGCACAGATACGCAGTATTTT. This gives the protein CASSSGSGTDTQYF.

There are a few counts of this clonotype. The rearrangement joins TRBV7-2 to TRBJ2-4; tentative D call: TRBD1 (6 bases). Trimming took 7 bases from V and 9 from J, leaving 22 bases between them. The CDR3 has 15 amino acids. CDR1 and CDR2 from the germline V gene are SGHTA and FQGNSA. The CDR3 is CASNENRGSRGIQYF. The DNA of the CDR3 is TGTGCCAGCAACGAAAATAGGGGGTCCCGGGGCATTCAGTACTTC.

The CDR3 protein is CASLGRDRAYEQYF. For the CDR3, the DNA is TGTGCCAGCCTCGGCCGGGACAGGGCCTACGAGCAGTACTTC. This sequence joins TRBV2 and TRBJ2-7; 9 bases align to TRBD1. The CDR3 loop spans 14 amino acids. V was pared by 8 bases and J by 2 bases, with 7 bases of the junction left unmatched. Looked up from germline, CDR1 is SNHLY and CDR2 is FYNNEI.

V and J are TRBV5-1 and TRBJ2-3, with 13 bases identical to TRBD2. Trimming cost V 0 bases and J 3 bases; bases outside gene matches: 4. Germline lookup yields CDR1 SGHRS and CDR2 YFSETQ. The CDR3 extends over 17 amino acids. CDR3 sequence: CASSLARTSGRTDTQYF. The CDR3 nucleotides are TGCGCCAGCAGCTTGGCCAGGACTAGCGGGAGAACAGATACGCAGTATTTT.

This rearrangement joins TRBV7-3 to TRBJ2-3, with 10 bases identical to TRBD2. The length of the CDR3 is 19 residues. V lost 5 bases, J lost 4 bases, and 18 bases stayed unmatched. Germline assignment: CDR1 SGHTA and CDR2 FQGTGA. The CDR3 coding sequence is TGTGCCAGCAGCCTCCAGGAGGGACTAGCGTACCTAGGGGCAGATACGCAGTATTTT. This encodes CASSLQEGLAYLGADTQYF.

The chain joins TRBV29-1 to TRBJ2-1; 14 bases agree with TRBD2. Germline CDR1 and CDR2: SQVTM and ANQGSEA. CDR3 length: 17 residues. V shed 1 base and J 8 bases; nucleotides not matched to a gene: 10. The CDR3 nucleotides read TGCAGCGTTGAAGGGGGACTAGCGGGAGTTGTAGGGGATGAGCAGTTCTTC. As protein: CSVEGGLAGVVGDEQFF.

This clonotype has more than one count but fewer than ten. The chain is built from TRBV5-1 and TRBJ1-6; tentative D call: TRBD1 (5 bases). Between the trimmed V and J ends, which lost 4 bases and 10 bases, there was a span of 18 bases. Germline V gene sequence: CDR1 SGHRS, CDR2 YFSETQ. The CDR3 is made up of 15 amino acids. CDR3 DNA: TGCGCCAGCAGCCCGGAGGGGCAGGGTAGCTCACCCCTCCACTTT. This gives the protein CASSPEGQGSSPLHF.

With respect to this clonotype: This may be a read error: a much more frequent sequence differs by one nucleotide. The V gene is TRBV29-1, the J gene TRBJ1-1; 7 nucleotides match TRBD1. From germline, CDR1 is SQVTM and CDR2 ANQGSEA. The CDR3 is 14 residues long. CDR3 protein: CSVRPGQMNAEAFF. CDR3 bases: TGCAGCGTCCGGCCGGGACAGATGAACGCTGAAGCTTTCTTT. The variable domain in full, with the rest retrieved from reference TRBV29-1 and TRBJ1-1, is SAVISQKPSRDICQRGTSLTIQCQVDSQVTMMFWYRQQPGQSLTLIATANQGSEATYESGFVIDKFPISRPNLTFSTLTVSNMSPEDSSIYLCSVRPGQMNAEAFFGQGTRLTVV.